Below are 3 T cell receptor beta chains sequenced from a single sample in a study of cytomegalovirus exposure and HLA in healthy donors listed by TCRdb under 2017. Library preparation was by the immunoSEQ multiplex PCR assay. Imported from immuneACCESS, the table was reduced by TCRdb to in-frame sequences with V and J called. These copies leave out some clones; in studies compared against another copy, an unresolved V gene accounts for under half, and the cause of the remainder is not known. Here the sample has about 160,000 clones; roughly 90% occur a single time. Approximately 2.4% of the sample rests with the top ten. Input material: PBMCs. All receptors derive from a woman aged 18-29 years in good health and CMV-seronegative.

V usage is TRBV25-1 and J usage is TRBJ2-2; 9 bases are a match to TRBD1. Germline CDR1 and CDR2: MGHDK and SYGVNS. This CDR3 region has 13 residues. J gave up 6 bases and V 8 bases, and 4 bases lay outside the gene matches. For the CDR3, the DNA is TGTGCCAGCTCTTGGGACAGGGCCGGGGAGCTGTTTTTT. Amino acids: CASSWDRAGELFF. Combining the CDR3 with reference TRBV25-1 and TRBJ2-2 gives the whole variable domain EADIYQTPRYLVIGTGKKITLECSQTMGHDKMYWYQQDPGMELHLIHYSYGVNSTEKGDLSSESTVSRIRTEHFPLTLESARPSHTSQYLCASSWDRAGELFFGEGSRLTVL.

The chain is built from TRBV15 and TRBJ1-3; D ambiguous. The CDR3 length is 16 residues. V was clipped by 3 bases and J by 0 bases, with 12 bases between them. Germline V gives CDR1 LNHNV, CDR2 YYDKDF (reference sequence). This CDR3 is CATSSLLVGSGNTIYF. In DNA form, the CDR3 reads TGTGCCACCAGCAGCTTGCTTGTCGGCTCTGGAAACACCATATATTTT. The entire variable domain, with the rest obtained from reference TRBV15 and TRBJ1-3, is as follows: DAMVIQNPRYQVTQFGKPVTLSCSQTLNHNVMYWYQQKSSQAPKLLFHYYDKDFNNEADTPDNFQSRRPNTSFCFLDIRSPGLGDTAMYLCATSSLLVGSGNTIYFGEGSWLTVV.

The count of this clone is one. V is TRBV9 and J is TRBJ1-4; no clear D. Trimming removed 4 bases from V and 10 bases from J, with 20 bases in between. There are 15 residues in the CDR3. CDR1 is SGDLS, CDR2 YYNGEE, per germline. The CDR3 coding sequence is TGTGCCAGCAGCCTCGGTGGCAGACTGGGAGGAAAACTGTTTTTT. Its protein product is CASSLGGRLGGKLFF.